This entry lists 9 T cell receptor beta chains sequenced from one sample in a study of vaccination effects on CD4 cells after COVID-19. Before sequencing took place, the ViraFEST assay used viral peptide pools to expand antigen-specific CD4+ T cells. Researchers isolated CD4+ T cells once around 11 days of culture had elapsed. Each participant was administered two doses of either the BNT162b2 or the mRNA-1273 vaccine. Sequencing was performed with immunoSEQ multiplex PCR; in TCRdb, only in-frame clones are kept and a portion is missing. Counted here are around 33,000 clones, about two thirds occurring once; the ten biggest clones make up about 8.7%. Their antigens remain unidentified. The sample consisted of CD4+ T cells from PBMCs cultured with SARS-CoV-2 spike peptides, taken after COVID-19 vaccination. The receptor source for this set is a human donor who received a COVID-19 vaccine.

The V gene is TRBV5-1, the J gene TRBJ2-3; D unresolved. V lost 0 bases to trimming and J lost 2 bases, with 7 bases between them. Germline CDR1 reads SGHRS; CDR2 reads YFSETQ. This CDR3 is 14 amino acids long. This CDR3 reads CASSLGSLTDTQYF. The CDR3 DNA follows: TGCGCCAGCAGCTTGGGTAGCCTCACAGATACGCAGTATTTT. The variable domain in full, with the rest retrieved from reference TRBV5-1 and TRBJ2-3, is KAGVTQTPRYLIKTRGQQVTLSCSPISGHRSVSWYQQTPGQGLQFLFEYFSETQRNKGNFPGRFSGRQFSNSRSEMNVSTLELGDSALYLCASSLGSLTDTQYFGPGTRLTVL.

V is TRBV27 and J is TRBJ2-1; no definite D call. Trimming took 5 bases from V and 1 from J, leaving 18 bases between them. The CDR3 is made up of 17 amino acids. CDR1 is MNHEY and CDR2 is SMNVEV in the germline V gene (reference sequence). DNA of the CDR3: TGTGCCAGCAGTCCGACCCCAAAGGCCCCTTCCTACAATGAGCAGTTCTTC. As protein: CASSPTPKAPSYNEQFF.

This clone appeared once. The J gene is TRBJ1-5, the V gene TRBV21-1. TRBV21-1 is given as a pseudogene. The CDR3 loop spans 15 amino acids. CDR3 amino acids: CASSSRCPNYQPQHF. In DNA, the CDR3 is TGTGCCAGCAGCAGCCGTTGTCCGAATTATCAGCCCCAGCATTTT.

The J gene is TRBJ1-6, the V gene TRBV12-3 or TRBV12-4; maybe TRBD1 (6 bases). V lost 6 bases to trimming and J lost 7 bases, with 10 bases between them. CDR3 length: 13 amino acids. CDR3 in DNA: TGTGCCAGCAGAGACACAGGGAATTCACCCCTCCACTTT. Residues: CASRDTGNSPLHF.

This clone was seen a handful of times. The chain combines TRBV12-3 or TRBV12-4 with TRBJ1-2; D unclear. V lost 2 bases and J 14 bases, leaving 15 bases between the germline ends. CDR3 length: 12 amino acids. The chain's CDR3 is CASSLLSGFGTF. CDR3 coding DNA: TGTGCCAGCAGTTTACTTTCAGGCTTTGGGACCTTC.

CDR3 sequence reads: CASSIVGDGNTIYF. In nucleotides, the CDR3 is TGTGCCAGTAGTATAGTCGGCGATGGAAACACCATATATTTT. V gene TRBV19 combines with J gene TRBJ1-3, with D uncertain. The CDR3 totals 14 residues. V was shortened by 1 base and J by 3 bases, with 7 bases between the two germline ends. Per germline, CDR1 LNHDA and CDR2 SQIVND (reference sequence).

The chain uses TRBV18 and TRBJ2-1; possibly TRBD1 for D (6 bases). Germline V CDR1 and CDR2: KGHSH, LQKENI. The CDR3 runs to 16 residues. Trimming pared 3 bases from V and 3 bases from J, leaving 15 bases between. The CDR3 region is CASSPTQGLSYNEQFF. CDR3 in DNA: TGTGCCAGCTCACCGACGCAGGGGCTCAGCTACAATGAGCAGTTCTTC.

The genes are TRBV23-1 and TRBJ2-7; 11 nucleotides agree with TRBD1. TRBV23-1 is recorded as an ORF, its role being uncertain. CDR3 length: 16 amino acids. Losses at the gene ends were 2 bases for V and 5 bases for J; bases not matched to a gene: 8. The CDR3 reads CASSQQPGQGDHEQYF. CDR3 coding DNA: TGCGCCAGCAGTCAACAACCGGGACAGGGGGACCACGAGCAGTACTTC.

The table lists this clone with a few counts. This chain connects TRBV18 to TRBJ1-2; D is possibly TRBD1 (6 bases). Germline CDR1 KGHSH, CDR2 LQKENI. Deletions cut 2 bases from V and 2 bases from J, with 15 bases between. CDR3 length: 16 residues. CDR3 region: CASSPVRPGDNYGYTF. In DNA form, the CDR3 reads TGTGCCAGCTCACCAGTCAGGCCAGGGGACAACTATGGCTACACCTTC. Variable domain in full (rest from reference TRBV18 and TRBJ1-2): NAGVMQNPRHLVRRRGQEARLRCSPMKGHSHVYWYRQLPEEGLKFMVYLQKENIIDESGMPKERFSAEFPKEGPSILRIQQVVRGDSAAYFCASSPVRPGDNYGYTFGSGTRLTVV.